Listed below are T cell receptor beta chains from one sample, sequenced in a study of blood T cell repertoires in COVID-19. Clones were sequenced by immunoSEQ multiplex PCR, and TCRdb holds only the in-frame ones, with some missing. Here the sample spans 65,000 or so clones, under 80% being singletons. Material: PBMCs or T cells enriched from blood (not recorded which). The receptors originated from a woman in her fifties or sixties who had been exposed to COVID-19. CDR3s include the opening cysteine and the closing phenylalanine or tryptophan. A clone size is listed for some rows: how often the clone was seen (once, few, many), or a class if it is expanded.

J: TRBJ1-1; size: .; V: TRBV30; CDR3: CAWTIPGTDEAFF
J: TRBJ2-3; size: few; V: TRBV12-3/TRBV12-4; CDR3: CASRSSTDTQYF
J: TRBJ1-1; size: once; V: TRBV12-3/TRBV12-4; CDR3: CASSYSPLEAFF
J: TRBJ2-3; size: .; V: TRBV19; CDR3: CASRPPSAGDTQYF
J: TRBJ2-7; size: .; V: TRBV5-4; CDR3: CASSFPSGRANEQYF
J: TRBJ2-2; size: .; V: TRBV19; CDR3: CASTVDRGESGELFF
J: TRBJ1-1; size: many; V: TRBV25-1; CDR3: CASSTGLEAFF
J: TRBJ1-6; size: once; V: TRBV2; CDR3: CASSTGTGGNNSPLHF
J: TRBJ1-1; size: .; V: TRBV5-4; CDR3: CASSPLTVNTEAFF
J: TRBJ2-2; size: once; V: TRBV28; CDR3: CASSSGHGNTGELFF
J: TRBJ1-2; size: once; V: TRBV25-1; CDR3: CASSPPRDTQFPNYGYTF
J: TRBJ1-2; size: .; V: TRBV29-1; CDR3: CSVEGGPKRINYGYTF
J: TRBJ2-1; size: .; V: TRBV9; CDR3: CASSVLAGGFDEQFF
J: TRBJ2-1; size: .; V: TRBV4-2; CDR3: CASSQDPSASPVF
J: TRBJ1-5; size: .; V: TRBV9; CDR3: CASSLGPLHDQPQHF
J: TRBJ2-1; size: .; V: TRBV6-2/TRBV6-3; CDR3: CASSLEETQFF
J: TRBJ1-5; size: .; V: TRBV27; CDR3: CASSLNRGSNQPQHF
J: TRBJ2-1; size: .; V: TRBV24-1; CDR3: CATSLGGGGSYNEQFF
J: TRBJ2-2; size: .; V: TRBV5-1; CDR3: CASRGDDGELFF
J: TRBJ2-4; size: .; V: TRBV15; CDR3: CATSRDLTQNIQYF
J: TRBJ2-4; size: many; V: TRBV30; CDR3: CAWSDEGAAKNIQYF
J: TRBJ1-2; size: .; V: TRBV6-5; CDR3: CASSYRLSGENGYTF
J: TRBJ1-2; size: .; V: TRBV9; CDR3: CASSEPGQGALGYTF
J: TRBJ1-5; size: .; V: TRBV6-5; CDR3: CASRPTGGGQPQHF
J: TRBJ1-4; size: .; V: TRBV25-1; CDR3: CASSGRTGAYNEKLFF
J: TRBJ2-7; size: .; V: TRBV6-4; CDR3: CGRAGGPYEQYF
J: TRBJ1-2; size: few; V: TRBV28; CDR3: CASGQGYYGYTF
J: TRBJ2-2; size: .; V: TRBV5-1; CDR3: CASSLPKGAGELFF
J: TRBJ1-3; size: once; V: TRBV6-5; CDR3: CASRRQGLSGNTIYF
J: TRBJ1-2; size: .; V: TRBV28; CDR3: CASSQTLRTGFKKDGYTF
J: TRBJ2-1; size: once; V: TRBV7-9; CDR3: CASSYARQGSNEQFF
J: TRBJ1-6; size: .; V: TRBV7-6; CDR3: CASSLKGAGSSPLHF
J: TRBJ2-7; size: .; V: TRBV14; CDR3: CASSQAGQGYEQYF
J: TRBJ1-5; size: .; V: TRBV4-2; CDR3: CASSRSTGNQPQHF
J: TRBJ2-7; size: .; V: TRBV29-1; CDR3: CSVGGGYEQYF
J: TRBJ1-1; size: few; V: TRBV7-9; CDR3: CASSFGQPEAFF
J: TRBJ1-3; size: .; V: TRBV6-2/TRBV6-3; CDR3: CASSETGGRGPGNTIYF
J: TRBJ1-2; size: .; V: TRBV6-4; CDR3: CASSDSKGSGYTF
J: TRBJ1-2; size: .; V: TRBV4-1; CDR3: CASSQGGGSYGYTF
J: TRBJ1-2; size: .; V: TRBV2; CDR3: CAGGTGSGYTF
J: TRBJ2-1; size: many; V: TRBV11-2; CDR3: CASSLDRGSYNEQFF
J: TRBJ2-7; size: once; V: TRBV9; CDR3: CASSVGLANYEQYF
J: TRBJ2-7; size: .; V: TRBV30; CDR3: CAWTRQGVGQYF
J: TRBJ1-2; size: .; V: TRBV11-2; CDR3: CASSGIGVNGYTF
J: TRBJ2-7; size: .; V: TRBV6-2/TRBV6-3; CDR3: CASSKDSFAYEQYF
J: TRBJ1-1; size: .; V: TRBV14; CDR3: CASSHIPGQEAFF
J: TRBJ2-3; size: many; V: TRBV27; CDR3: CASRPEVFGADTQYF
J: TRBJ2-7; size: .; V: TRBV3-1/TRBV3-2; CDR3: CASSFMGLRYEQYF
J: TRBJ1-1; size: .; V: TRBV9; CDR3: CASSLRQGDTEAFF
J: TRBJ1-5; size: .; V: TRBV19; CDR3: CASGKQQPNQPQHF
J: TRBJ2-7; size: .; V: TRBV5-4; CDR3: CASSTGTGSYEQYF
J: TRBJ1-1; size: .; V: TRBV3-1/TRBV3-2; CDR3: CASSYHPTGFSEAFF
J: TRBJ1-5; size: .; V: TRBV28; CDR3: CASSLSGNQPQHF
J: TRBJ1-2; size: .; V: TRBV28; CDR3: CASSLGARGQGYTF
J: TRBJ2-5; size: .; V: TRBV6-6; CDR3: CASSRPPETQYF
J: TRBJ2-5; size: few; V: TRBV6-2/TRBV6-3; CDR3: CASSSGTLERHQETQYF
J: TRBJ2-7; size: .; V: TRBV7-2; CDR3: CASSFHLPSSAGGFHEQYF
J: TRBJ1-2; size: .; V: TRBV6-6; CDR3: CASNRQDRGPSNYGYTF